Listed below are T cell receptor beta chains from one sample, sequenced in a study of T-cell reconstitution after alpha-beta-depleted transplantation in children. Via MiXCR, TCRdb re-called the PCR reads, giving one row per CDR3 protein. The data show approximately 520,000 distinct CDR3 sequences, with 32% seen just once and 2% to 2.5% held by the top ten. The sample was PBMCs from the stem cell graft donor, taken from the stem cell graft. The receptors originated from a human donor who donated a stem cell graft to a child with aplastic anemia. Both conserved end residues are part of each CDR3. A D gene is named only where the DNA matches it firmly. Expanded clones are given a class, and other clones once, few, many or no size at all.

TRBJ2-5,.,.,TRBV27,CASSIDSFETQYF,TGTGCCAGCAGTATCGACAGTTTTGAGACCCAGTACTTC
TRBJ1-4,.,.,TRBV12-3/TRBV12-4,CASSDTGSGEKLFF,TGTGCCAGCAGTGACACAGGATCTGGTGAAAAACTGTTTTTT
TRBJ2-3,TRBD1,.,TRBV29-1,CSADGTGDDTQYF,TGCAGCGCAGACGGGACAGGGGACGATACGCAGTATTTT
TRBJ1-5,.,.,TRBV19,CASTPGSVNQPQHF,TGTGCCAGTACTCCCGGATCCGTCAATCAGCCCCAGCATTTT
TRBJ1-1,TRBD1,.,TRBV12-3/TRBV12-4,CASTSTGKTEAFF,TGTGCCAGCACCTCGACAGGGAAGACTGAAGCTTTCTTT
TRBJ2-1,TRBD2,few,TRBV20-1,CSAPEPASGLHEQFF,TGCAGTGCTCCTGAGCCGGCTAGCGGCCTCCATGAGCAGTTCTTC
TRBJ1-3,.,.,TRBV4-3,CASSQETVGSGNTIYF,TGCGCCAGCAGCCAAGAAACGGTCGGGTCTGGAAACACCATATATTTT
TRBJ2-7,TRBD1,.,TRBV7-2,CASSLWDRGSYEQYF,TGTGCCAGCAGCTTATGGGACAGGGGCTCCTACGAGCAGTACTTC
TRBJ2-3,.,.,TRBV4-3,CASSQDGISYTQYF,TGCGCCAGCAGCCAAGACGGGATATCCTATACGCAGTATTTT
TRBJ1-2,TRBD1,.,TRBV5-1,CASSDRTGTYGYTF,TGCGCCAGCAGCGACCGGACAGGGACCTATGGCTACACCTTC
TRBJ2-2,.,.,TRBV5-6,CASSLYWRSTGELFF,TGTGCCAGCAGCTTGTATTGGAGAAGCACCGGGGAGCTGTTTTTT
TRBJ2-2,TRBD2,few,TRBV29-1,CSVWTSGRVGELFF,TGCAGCGTCTGGACTAGCGGGAGGGTCGGGGAGCTGTTTTTT
TRBJ2-1,TRBD2,few,TRBV20-1,CSARDFSGSLYNEQFF,TGCAGTGCTAGAGACTTTAGCGGGAGCCTTTACAATGAGCAGTTCTTC
TRBJ2-1,TRBD2,few,TRBV12-3/TRBV12-4,CASSFAGTSGNNEQFF,TGTGCCAGCAGTTTCGCCGGGACTAGCGGAAACAATGAGCAGTTCTTC
TRBJ1-2,.,.,TRBV15,CATSQERIRYGYTF,TGTGCCACCAGCCAAGAGAGGATTCGGTATGGCTACACCTTC
TRBJ2-1,.,.,TRBV4-3,CASSQTDLLSYNEQFF,TGCGCCAGCAGCCAGACGGACCTTCTCTCCTACAATGAGCAGTTCTTC
TRBJ2-2,.,few,TRBV19,CASSMMDRELFF,TGTGCCAGTAGCATGATGGACCGGGAGCTGTTTTTT
TRBJ2-5,TRBD2,.,TRBV7-2,CASSFGGRAETQYF,TGTGCCAGCAGCTTTGGCGGGAGGGCAGAGACCCAGTACTTC
TRBJ2-1,.,.,TRBV6-1,CASSPGMAGSYNEQFF,TGTGCCAGCAGCCCGGGGATGGCGGGATCCTACAATGAGCAGTTCTTC
TRBJ2-3,TRBD2,.,TRBV5-4,CASSLNPSRTSGPTDTQYF,TGTGCCAGCAGCTTGAATCCGAGCAGGACTAGCGGGCCCACAGATACGCAGTATTTT
TRBJ1-1,TRBD1,few,TRBV10-1,CASSEDRVSTEAFF,TGCGCCAGCAGTGAGGACAGGGTAAGCACTGAAGCTTTCTTT
TRBJ1-2,.,.,TRBV7-9,CASSWGDRRLRGYTF,TGTGCCAGCAGCTGGGGCGACAGGCGCCTAAGGGGCTATACCTTC
TRBJ2-7,TRBD2,.,TRBV24-1,CATSDWTSGSGEQYF,TGTGCCACCAGTGATTGGACTAGCGGGAGTGGCGAGCAGTACTTC
TRBJ2-1,TRBD2,.,TRBV27,CASSFAGRTSGSNEQFF,TGTGCCAGCAGTTTCGCTGGTCGGACTAGCGGGAGCAATGAGCAGTTCTTC
TRBJ1-2,.,.,TRBV5-6,CASSSPGGYLYGYTF,TGTGCCAGCAGCTCGCCGGGAGGGTACCTCTATGGCTACACCTTC
TRBJ2-3,.,few,TRBV24-1,CATSDSKSAAETDTQYF,TGTGCCACCAGTGACTCCAAATCAGCGGCCGAGACAGATACGCAGTATTTT
TRBJ2-3,.,many,TRBV12-3/TRBV12-4,CASITGPRTDTQYF,TGTGCCAGCATTACCGGGCCACGCACAGATACGCAGTATTTT
TRBJ2-1,.,few,TRBV6-2/TRBV6-3,CASSYTNINEQFF,TGTGCCAGCAGTTACACGAACATCAATGAGCAGTTCTTC
TRBJ2-3,.,few,TRBV25-1,CASSEAVGSTDTQYF,TGTGCCAGCAGTGAAGCAGTCGGAAGCACAGATACGCAGTATTTT
TRBJ1-2,.,.,TRBV12-3/TRBV12-4,CASSLGHYYGYTF,TGTGCCAGCAGTTTAGGTCACTACTATGGCTACACCTTC
TRBJ2-2,TRBD2,few,TRBV5-1,CASSSGTRLSGELFF,TGCGCCAGCAGCTCCGGGACTAGATTATCCGGGGAGCTGTTTTTT
TRBJ2-2,TRBD2,few,TRBV20-1,CSARTSGTNTGELFF,TGCAGTGCACGGACTAGCGGCACGAACACCGGGGAGCTGTTTTTT
TRBJ1-1,.,.,TRBV5-6,CASSPQGRDTEAFF,TGTGCCAGCAGCCCCCAGGGTAGGGACACTGAAGCTTTCTTT
TRBJ1-2,.,many,TRBV20-1,CSARDLEEHYGYTF,TGCAGTGCTAGAGATCTGGAGGAACACTATGGCTACACCTTC
TRBJ2-2,.,few,TRBV14,CASSLSWDPNTGELFF,TGTGCCAGCAGCCTCTCCTGGGACCCTAACACCGGGGAGCTGTTTTTT
TRBJ2-1,TRBD1,few,TRBV9,CASTTSDRPYNEQFF,TGTGCCAGCACCACATCGGACAGGCCCTACAATGAGCAGTTCTTC
TRBJ2-1,.,few,TRBV7-3,CASSLPAGTKTSYNEQFF,TGTGCCAGCAGCCTTCCAGCCGGGACAAAGACTTCCTACAATGAGCAGTTCTTC
TRBJ2-1,.,many,TRBV7-9,CASSRVSNEQFF,TGTGCCAGCAGCCGCGTCAGCAATGAGCAGTTCTTC
TRBJ2-5,.,few,TRBV13,CASSLVGRETQYF,TGTGCCAGCAGCTTAGTCGGGCGGGAGACCCAGTACTTC